The 2 T cell receptor beta chains below come from one sample, sequenced in a study of metastatic and nonmetastatic thyroid tumors (dated by TCRdb to the early 2020s). Receptor amplification or capture employed PCR. Sequencing was carried out with an Illumina HiSeq 4000. The public reads were reprocessed in TCRdb via fastp at Q25 and MiXCR, keeping in-frame beta chains. This sample is represented by fewer than 13,000 clones; less than 30% of them were singletons. The ten largest make up roughly 9.8% of the sample. No patient had received any treatment before thyroid surgery. Sequencing used tumor tissue. These receptors came from a female donor with papillary thyroid cancer or a benign thyroid nodule (not recorded which). Some clones in this sample may be carry-over from other donors' samples.

This clone was counted only a few times. V is TRBV27 and J is TRBJ2-1; unclear D gene. CDR1 MNHEY and CDR2 SMNVEV come from the germline V gene (reference sequence). V lost 7 bases to trimming and J lost 5 bases, with 18 bases between them. CDR3 length: 15 residues. CDR3 bases: TGTGCCAGCACCCGCATCGACTTGGTGAACAATGAGCAGTTCTTC. This encodes CASTRIDLVNNEQFF.

By share, this clone counts as medium-sized. The chain carries TRBV20-1 and TRBJ2-3; 10 nucleotides match TRBD2. This CDR3 region has 15 residues. J was trimmed by 3 bases and V by 4 bases; bases with no gene match: 7. Germline lookup yields CDR1 DFQATT and CDR2 SNEGSKA (reference sequence). CDR3 residues: CSATTAGGPTDTQYF. DNA of the CDR3: TGCAGTGCTACAACAGCGGGAGGGCCGACAGATACGCAGTATTTT.